Shown below are 28 T cell receptor beta chains from a single sample sequenced in a study of shared clonotypes between healthy human individuals. The data were produced by immunoSEQ multiplex PCR, yet TCRdb's version contains in-frame clones alone and is incomplete. The data show roughly 480,000 clones, 65% to 80% seen once. Sequenced material: PBMCs. Every receptor here comes from a woman in her thirties or forties in good health. Some clones in this sample may be carry-over from other donors' samples.

CDR3 protein: CAISPGLAGATPYNEQFF. CDR3 DNA: TGTGCCATCAGCCCGGGACTAGCGGGAGCGACGCCCTACAATGAGCAGTTCTTC. The chain is built from TRBV10-3 and TRBJ2-1; the match to TRBD2 covers 14 bases. The CDR3 totals 18 residues. V was clipped by 6 bases and J by 2 bases; unmatched bases: 9. The germline V gene has CDR1 ENHRY and CDR2 SYGVKD.

The chain has TRBV6-5 and TRBJ2-3; a possible D gene is TRBD2 (5 bases). V was cut by 5 bases and J by 10 bases, with 16 bases left in between. The CDR3 spans 13 residues. Germline V gives CDR1 MNHEY, CDR2 SVGAGI. This chain's CDR3 is CASSPQSHGAQYF. As DNA, the CDR3 is TGTGCCAGCAGTCCCCAATCCCACGGGGCGCAGTATTTT.

This clone was detected many times. The chain joins TRBV7-3 to TRBJ2-2; a weak D match, TRBD1 (6 bases). Germline V CDR1 and CDR2: SGHTA, FQGTGA. The CDR3 totals 14 residues. The V and J ends lost 4 bases and 4 bases respectively, with 10 bases between them. Here the CDR3 reads CASSSGQITGELFF. In DNA, the CDR3 is TGTGCCAGCAGCTCCGGACAGATCACCGGGGAGCTGTTTTTT.

The table lists this clone with a few counts. V gene TRBV28 combines with J gene TRBJ2-7; 7 bases agree with TRBD1. The CDR3 contains 14 residues. V was pared by 2 bases and J by 2 bases, with 3 bases of the junction left unmatched. Germline V gene lookup returns CDR1 MDHEN and CDR2 SYDVKM. In DNA, the CDR3 is TGTGCCAGCAGTTTAGCCGGGACAGCCTACGAGCAGTACTTC. Its translation: CASSLAGTAYEQYF.

The chain joins TRBV11-3 to TRBJ2-1; perhaps TRBD2 as D (7 bases). The germline V gene encodes CDR1 SGHNT and CDR2 YENEEA. CDR3 size: 13 residues. With 5 bases removed from V and 9 bases from J, the gap between germline ends came to 14 bases. CDR3 amino acids: CASSPGGGVEQFF. The CDR3 DNA follows: TGTGCCAGCAGCCCAGGAGGGGGGGTTGAGCAGTTCTTC. Full variable domain (remainder filled in from reference TRBV11-3 and TRBJ2-1): EAGVVQSPRYKIIEKKQPVAFWCNPISGHNTLYWYLQNLGQGPELLIRYENEEAVDDSQLPKDRFSAERLKGVDSTLKIQPAELGDSAVYLCASSPGGGVEQFFGPGTRLTVL.

This chain links TRBV6-5 with TRBJ2-7, with 8 bases that match TRBD1. With V trimmed by 0 bases and J by 2 bases, 3 bases remained unmatched. Germline V gene sequence: CDR1 MNHEY, CDR2 SVGAGI. This CDR3 spans 15 amino acids. CDR3 DNA: TGTGCCAGCAGTTACTCGGGACAGGCGACCTACGAGCAGTACTTC. It yields the protein CASSYSGQATYEQYF.

This chain uses TRBV28 with TRBJ1-4, with a tentative D call TRBD1 (5 bases). This CDR3 spans 18 amino acids. V was pared by 3 bases and J by 6 bases, with 23 bases between. The germline gives CDR1 MDHEN, CDR2 SYDVKM. CDR3 bases: TGTGCCAGCAGTTTGACTCCGGGTGGCGGGACGGAAGATGAAAAACTGTTTTTT. Protein: CASSLTPGGGTEDEKLFF.

As for this clone: Its ends do not fully match the called genes, so a read error is possible. This rearrangement joins TRBV29-1 to TRBJ2-1; unclear D gene. Germline CDR1 and CDR2: SQVTM and ANQGSEA. The CDR3 runs 8 residues. The CDR3 protein is CSVGLGVF. CDR3 DNA sequence: TGCAGCGTTGGGTTAGGTGTCTTC.

This clone was seen just once. The J gene is TRBJ2-2, the V gene TRBV21-1; no DNA check was done on the table's D call, TRBD1. TRBV21-1 is shown as a pseudogene. CDR3 size: 17 residues. For the CDR3, the DNA is TGTGCCAGCACCGATCAGGGGCGGCACCCAAACACCGGGGAGCTGTTTTTT. Translated: CASTDQGRHPNTGELFF.

The rearrangement links TRBV19 to TRBJ1-2, with D possibly TRBD1 on 6 matching bases. Germline CDR1 LNHDA, CDR2 SQIVND (reference sequence). The CDR3 loop spans 15 amino acids. The V and J ends lost 7 bases and 0 bases respectively, with 15 bases between them. The CDR3 loop is CASTLGGKTNYGYTF. CDR3 bases: TGTGCCAGTACCCTGGGGGGCAAAACTAACTATGGCTACACCTTC.

The J gene is TRBJ2-7, the V gene TRBV7-6; D is undetermined. Per the germline V gene, CDR1 is SGHVS and CDR2 is FNYEAQ. V gave up 5 bases and J gave up 0 bases, with 5 bases separating them. The CDR3 loop spans 12 amino acids. CDR3 in DNA: TGTGCCAGCAGCCGTAACTCCTACGAGCAGTACTTC. It is translated as CASSRNSYEQYF.

The sample holds a few counts of this clone. The chain uses TRBV4-2 and TRBJ2-3, with TRBD2 matching 14 bases. The CDR3 consists of 15 residues. Losses at the gene ends were 8 bases for V and 4 bases for J; bases not matched to a gene: 5. From germline, CDR1 is LGHNA and CDR2 YNFKEQ. The CDR3 bases are TGTGCCAGCGCGGGACTAGCGGGAGACGCAGATACGCAGTATTTT. This sequence encodes CASAGLAGDADTQYF.

The rearrangement joins TRBV4-1 to TRBJ2-5; a possible D gene is TRBD2 (6 bases). The V end lost 6 bases, the J end lost 4 bases, and 18 bases lay between the germline ends. CDR3 length equals 15 residues. Germline-derived CDR1 and CDR2 are MGHRA and YSYEKL. The CDR3 spells CASREGRGAGETQYF. DNA for the CDR3: TGCGCCAGCAGGGAGGGTAGGGGAGCGGGAGAGACCCAGTACTTC.

V is TRBV18 and J is TRBJ1-2; 9 bases match TRBD1. The CDR3 runs to 17 residues. V trimming: 1 base; J trimming: 8 bases; junction bases outside the gene matches: 14. Germline V gene sequence: CDR1 KGHSH, CDR2 LQKENI. This CDR3 reads CASSPLEQGAPQGGYTF. The CDR3 DNA reads as TGTGCCAGCTCACCACTCGAACAGGGGGCCCCCCAAGGCGGCTACACCTTC.

The chain uses TRBV25-1 and TRBJ1-4; 7 bases are a match to TRBD1. The CDR3 length is 15 residues. V was clipped by 3 bases and J by 1 base; unmatched bases: 2. Germline V gene lookup returns CDR1 MGHDK and CDR2 SYGVNS. For the CDR3, the DNA is TGTGCCAGCAGTGACAGACAGGGAACTAATGAAAAACTGTTTTTT. Translating it yields CASSDRQGTNEKLFF.

Turning to this clone: The identical CDR3 is also encoded by other nucleotide sequences in the sample. The gene calls are TRBV5-1 and TRBJ2-2; 8 bases line up with TRBD2. J was trimmed by 3 bases and V by 2 bases; bases with no gene match: 3. The CDR3 covers 15 residues. Germline V gene lookup returns CDR1 SGHRS and CDR2 YFSETQ. CDR3 DNA sequence: TGCGCCAGCAGCTTAACGGGAGGGTACACCGGGGAGCTGTTTTTT. It encodes CASSLTGGYTGELFF.

This chain connects TRBV7-2 to TRBJ2-2; TRBD2 matches 9 bases. V dropped 2 bases and J dropped 8; count of bases not matched to a gene: 9. CDR3 length equals 16 residues. CDR1 and CDR2 from the germline V gene are SGHTA and FQGNSA. CDR3 nucleotides: TGTGCCAGCAGCTTATGGGGGACTAGCAGAACGGGGGAGCTGTTTTTT. This encodes CASSLWGTSRTGELFF.

As to this clone: This specimen includes other DNA sequences encoding the same CDR3. The J gene is TRBJ1-3, the V gene TRBV5-1, with a weak D call TRBD1 (5 bases). The length of the CDR3 is 14 residues. Trimming took off 0 bases at V and 3 bases at J, with 7 bases between the two ends. The germline CDR1 and CDR2 sequences are SGHRS and YFSETQ. CDR3 nucleotide sequence: TGCGCCAGCAGCTTGGCGGGGGTTGGAAACACCATATATTTT. Translating gives CASSLAGVGNTIYF.

This sequence joins TRBV28 and TRBJ2-7; perhaps TRBD2 as D (5 bases). V lost 7 bases to trimming and J lost 2 bases, with 15 bases between them. The CDR3 totals 14 residues. Germline CDR1 and CDR2: MDHEN and SYDVKM. CDR3 bases: TGTGCCAGCAACTCTCGCGGGCGGACCTACGAGCAGTACTTC. Amino acids: CASNSRGRTYEQYF.

Details on this clone: Other DNA sequences in the same sample also yield this CDR3. The CDR3 DNA reads as TGTGCCAGCAGTTTGATCTACGAGCAGTACTTC. Translated, it gives CASSLIYEQYF. The chain recombines TRBV28 with TRBJ2-7; no reliable D call. The CDR3 spans 11 residues. Trimming cost V 3 bases and J 3 bases, with 3 bases left between them. CDR1 and CDR2 (germline): MDHEN, SYDVKM.

Only a few counts were recorded for this clone. The chain links TRBV18 to TRBJ2-3; 9 bases map to TRBD2. With 5 bases clipped from V and 4 bases from J, the junction kept 4 bases outside the gene matches. The CDR3 extends over 14 amino acids. In germline, CDR1 is KGHSH, CDR2 LQKENI. CDR3 nucleotides: TGTGCCAGCTCAACGACTAGCGGTTCAGATACGCAGTATTTT. Protein: CASSTTSGSDTQYF.

CDR3 coding DNA: TGTGCCAGCTCACCCACAACGCCGGGACAGGGGGCGGGGGAGCAGTTCTTC. It codes for CASSPTTPGQGAGEQFF. The chain uses TRBV18 and TRBJ2-1, with TRBD1 identical over 12 bases. After removal of 3 bases from V and 10 bases from J, the junction contained 13 bases not matched to a gene. The CDR3 totals 17 residues. CDR1 is KGHSH, CDR2 LQKENI, per germline. The full variable domain, rest sourced from reference TRBV18 and TRBJ2-1, is NAGVMQNPRHLVRRRGQEARLRCSPMKGHSHVYWYRQLPEEGLKFMVYLQKENIIDESGMPKERFSAEFPKEGPSILRIQQVVRGDSAAYFCASSPTTPGQGAGEQFFGPGTRLTVL.

V is TRBV7-9 and J is TRBJ2-7; 11 nucleotides line up with TRBD2. CDR3 size: 15 residues. J gave up 2 bases and V 1 base, and 1 base lay outside the gene matches. Germline values: CDR1 SEHNR, CDR2 FQNEAQ (reference sequence). CDR3 DNA sequence: TGTGCCAGCAGCTTAGGTAGCGGGAGGGCCTACGAGCAGTACTTC. It codes for CASSLGSGRAYEQYF.

The chain carries TRBV28 and TRBJ2-7; 10 bases fit TRBD1. The V gene end was trimmed by 6 bases and the J gene end by 2 bases; junction bases not matched to a gene: 4. This CDR3 is 14 amino acids long. The germline V gene encodes CDR1 MDHEN and CDR2 SYDVKM. Here the CDR3 reads CASRDRGSTYEQYF. The DNA of the CDR3 is TGTGCCAGCAGGGACAGGGGGAGCACCTACGAGCAGTACTTC.

With respect to this clone: The sample holds other DNA sequences that translate to the same CDR3. The genes are TRBV6-1 and TRBJ1-5, with D perhaps matching TRBD1 (5 bases). This CDR3 spans 13 amino acids. Germline V gene sequence: CDR1 MNHNS, CDR2 SASEGT. Between the trimmed V and J ends, which lost 6 bases and 2 bases, there was a span of 8 bases. This CDR3 reads CASSETGNQPQHF. In nucleotides, the CDR3 is TGTGCCAGCAGCGAGACAGGCAATCAGCCCCAGCATTTT.

The rearrangement links TRBV6-1 to TRBJ1-4, with TRBD1 as a possible D gene (5 bases). Trimming stripped 2 bases from V and 14 bases from J, with 15 bases between. The CDR3 has 13 residues. Per the germline V gene, CDR1 is MNHNS and CDR2 is SASEGT. CDR3 sequence: CASSERGRRNLFF. The CDR3 region has the DNA TGTGCCAGCAGTGAAAGGGGACGGCGAAACCTGTTTTTT.

The chain couples TRBV10-1 to TRBJ2-5; maybe TRBD2 (5 bases). Between the trimmed V and J ends, which lost 2 bases and 5 bases, there was a span of 21 bases. Germline lookup yields CDR1 WNHNN and CDR2 SYGVQD (reference sequence). The CDR3 contains 17 residues. The CDR3 nucleotides are TGCGCCAGCAGTGAGCACCCTATTTCTAGCCTAGGGGAGACCCAGTACTTC. Translated, it gives CASSEHPISSLGETQYF.

The CDR3 nucleotides are TGTGCCAGTAGTATGAAACACCGGGACAGCTCTAATGAAAAACTGTTTTTT. Translating it yields CASSMKHRDSSNEKLFF. The V and J genes are TRBV19 and TRBJ1-4; 7 bases line up with TRBD1. After removal of 3 bases from V and 3 bases from J, the junction contained 10 bases not matched to a gene. From germline, CDR1 is LNHDA and CDR2 SQIVND (reference sequence). This CDR3 has 17 residues.